The entry below gives a single TCR beta chain sequence along with its context. Its target is unknown. Every TCR beta cDNA library bore unique molecular identifiers. Researchers reported roughly 0.5 million cDNA molecules coming from about 0.98 to 11 million T cells. Each CDR3 protein gets one entry after TCRdb re-called the PCR reads with MiXCR. The sample holds approximately 730,000 distinct CDR3 sequences; roughly 27% are singletons and the top ten take roughly 0.57%. The data originate from a study of post-analysis software for immune sequencing data. Study-wide background: There were relapsing-remitting, secondary progressive and progressive-relapsing multiple sclerosis among the disease courses included.

Study-wide results and caveats: When compared against controls, multiple sclerosis patients showed significantly lower normalized Chao1 diversity. Included in a set of roughly five TRBV segments more frequent in patients than controls were TRBV5-6, TRBV5-1 and TRBV20-1.

Trimming left V 2 bases short and J 7 bases short, with 12 bases between. This CDR3 contains 14 residues. Germline V gene data show CDR1 as LGHDT and CDR2 as YNNKEL (reference sequence). This sequence was found in a girl aged 5 to 17 with multiple sclerosis. The chain couples TRBV3-1 to TRBJ1-5; D unresolved. The specimen was blood. The CDR3, as DNA: TGTGCCAGCAGCCAATCGCCTACTCCCCAGCCCCAGCATTTT. It encodes CASSQSPTPQPQHF.